This record covers a single TCR beta chain. In the authors' methods: Amplification with reference gene primers provided the estimates of nucleated cell counts. The data were produced by immunoSEQ multiplex PCR, yet TCRdb's version contains in-frame clones alone and is incomplete. The DNA gave D and trimming, while V, J and clone size come from that table. The table records tens of thousands of clones, 86% of them present only once. Trimming shortened V by 4 bases and J by 2 bases, and 15 bases separated the two germline ends. Germline V gene sequence: CDR1 SGHKS, CDR2 YYEKEE (reference sequence). The CDR3 spans 16 residues. The data derive from a study of blood T cell repertoires in COVID-19.

The sequencing sample was made of peripheral blood. The clonotype originates from a man aged 60 to 69 with acute or convalescent COVID-19. V gene TRBV5-5 combines with J gene TRBJ2-2, with D maybe TRBD1 (5 bases). CDR3 DNA: TGTGCCAGCAGCCAATGGCGGACAACAAACACCGGGGAGCTGTTTTTT. Translated: CASSQWRTTNTGELFF. Supplemented by reference TRBV5-5 and TRBJ2-2, the full variable domain reads DAGVTQSPTHLIKTRGQQVTLRCSPISGHKSVSWYQQVLGQGPQFIFQYYEKEERGRGNFPDRFSARQFPNYSSELNVNALLLGDSALYLCASSQWRTTNTGELFFGEGSRLTVL.